A single sample gave rise to the 18 T cell receptor beta chains below, sequenced in a study of identical twins listed by TCRdb under 2016. Library prep was done by 5' RACE. Reads for this sample came from an Illumina HiSeq 2000. TCRdb trimmed public reads at Q25 via fastp, called clones via MiXCR and kept in-frame beta chains. Each record represents a unique CDR3 protein, reported with the most common genes and DNA among its rows. Counted in this sample were around 18,000 distinct CDR3 sequences; roughly 70% of them appeared once. The ten largest clones add up to around 6.4% of the sample. What was sequenced was memory (CD45RO+) T cells sorted from blood. The label giving this sample's cell subset or site can be read as: CD45RO+ enriched T cells. These receptors were collected from a woman under 30 in good health. This table probably holds off-target reads from a library built for another chain.

The genes are TRBV4-1 and TRBJ1-3, with D unresolved. From germline, CDR1 is MGHRA and CDR2 YSYEKL. V was pared by 0 bases and J by 4 bases, with 10 bases between. This CDR3 comprises 15 residues. CDR3 amino acids: CASSQDLWLGNTIYF. DNA of the CDR3: TGCGCCAGCAGCCAAGATCTGTGGCTGGGAAACACCATATATTTT.

V and J are TRBV6-2 or TRBV6-3 and TRBJ2-1; D unresolved. The CDR3 extends over 15 amino acids. Trimming pared 4 bases from V and 7 bases from J, leaving 17 bases between. Per the germline V gene, CDR1 is MNHEY and CDR2 is SVGEGT. The DNA for the CDR3 is TGTGCCAGCAGTTCCGGGCCCCAGTTAAGGAATGAGCAGTTCTTC. This encodes CASSSGPQLRNEQFF.

V is TRBV6-2 or TRBV6-3 and J is TRBJ2-2; tentatively, D is TRBD2 (6 bases). Looked up from germline, CDR1 is MNHEY and CDR2 is SVGEGT. The V gene lost 5 bases and the J gene lost 5 bases, with 21 bases spanning the gap. This CDR3 contains 17 residues. The CDR3 is CASSPRAGQGRTGELFF. For the CDR3, the DNA is TGTGCCAGCAGTCCCCGGGCGGGGCAGGGAAGGACCGGGGAGCTGTTTTTT.

CDR3 sequence reads: CSVGSRGGNEQFF. Here the CDR3 DNA reads TGCAGCGTTGGGAGCAGGGGGGGAAATGAGCAGTTCTTC. This sequence joins TRBV29-1 and TRBJ2-1, with D perhaps given as TRBD1 or TRBD2 (7 bases each). The CDR3 is 13 residues long. Germline CDR1 and CDR2: SQVTM and ANQGSEA. The V end lost 4 bases, the J end lost 7 bases, and 14 bases lay between the germline ends.

The chain carries TRBV20-1 and TRBJ2-5, with TRBD2 as a possible D gene (5 bases). Deletions cut 5 bases from V and 9 bases from J, with 16 bases between. In germline, CDR1 is DFQATT, CDR2 SNEGSKA (reference sequence). This CDR3 contains 12 residues. The CDR3 nucleotides read TGCAGTGCTGGCCCGGAGACTAAGGCCCAGTACTTC. Amino acids: CSAGPETKAQYF.

This rearrangement joins TRBV6-1 to TRBJ2-6; possible D gene TRBD1, 6 bases. This CDR3 is built from 16 residues. V was pared by 6 bases and J by 0 bases, with 12 bases between. CDR1 MNHNS and CDR2 SASEGT come from the germline V gene. In DNA form, the CDR3 reads TGTGCCAGCAGGATACAGGGTCCCTCTGGGGCCAACGTCCTGACTTTC. Amino acids: CASRIQGPSGANVLTF.

The chain uses TRBV20-1 and TRBJ1-2, with 8 bases that match TRBD1. Losses at the gene ends were 3 bases for V and 7 bases for J; bases not matched to a gene: 10. The CDR3 is made up of 14 amino acids. Germline V gene lookup returns CDR1 DFQATT and CDR2 SNEGSKA (reference sequence). CDR3 nucleotide sequence: TGCAGTGCTAGGGAATCAGGGGGCAGACTTGGCTACACCTTC. Translation gives CSARESGGRLGYTF.

This clonotype was seen only a few times. This chain links TRBV2 with TRBJ2-7; maybe TRBD1 (6 bases). CDR1 SNHLY and CDR2 FYNNEI come from the germline V gene. CDR3 length equals 13 residues. The ends were cut back, 8 bases at V and 2 bases at J, with 13 bases in the middle. The CDR3 loop reads CASGVDSPYEQYF. Written as DNA, the CDR3 is TGTGCCAGCGGTGTGGACAGCCCCTACGAGCAGTACTTC.

With regard to this clonotype: The limits of the CDR3 on the DNA are not certain, so only TCRdb's listed CDR3 is given. J is TRBJ1-4 and V is TRBV23-1; TRBD1 is taken as the D call from the table, unchecked against the DNA. TRBV23-1 is annotated as an ORF whose role is uncertain. The CDR3 extends over 17 residues, inclusive of both ends. CDR3 protein: CASSPMTDPILRKNCFF.

The J gene is TRBJ1-1, the V gene TRBV29-1; D not resolved. The CDR3 length is 11 residues. V was clipped by 1 base and J by 5 bases, with 5 bases between them. Germline V gene lookup returns CDR1 SQVTM and CDR2 ANQGSEA. The CDR3, as DNA: TGCAGCGTTGAAGCTGGGACTGAAGCTTTCTTT. Amino acids: CSVEAGTEAFF. Based on the CDR3 plus reference TRBV29-1 and TRBJ1-1, the full variable domain is SAVISQKPSRDICQRGTSLTIQCQVDSQVTMMFWYRQQPGQSLTLIATANQGSEATYESGFVIDKFPISRPNLTFSTLTVSNMSPEDSSIYLCSVEAGTEAFFGQGTRLTVV.

This clonotype came up a few times. CDR3 amino acids: CASSPGLAGVNEQFF. The CDR3 bases are TGTGCCAGCAGTCCCGGCCTAGCGGGAGTCAATGAGCAGTTCTTC. The rearrangement links TRBV12-3 or TRBV12-4 to TRBJ2-1, with 10 bases that match TRBD2. The CDR3 length is 15 residues. The V and J ends lost 5 bases and 6 bases, in that order; junction bases with no gene match: 7.

The genes are TRBV5-6 and TRBJ2-1; possible D gene TRBD2, 6 bases. From germline, CDR1 is SGHDT and CDR2 YYEEEE. The CDR3 sequence is 15 residues long. Deletions cut 5 bases from V and 4 bases from J, with 16 bases between. The CDR3 here is CASSSADSGYNEQFF. The CDR3 DNA is TGTGCCAGCAGTTCCGCGGATAGCGGATACAATGAGCAGTTCTTC.

The V gene is TRBV29-1, the J gene TRBJ2-7, with 7 bases lining up with TRBD1. V shed 5 bases and J 5 bases; nucleotides not matched to a gene: 9. Germline assignment: CDR1 SQVTM and CDR2 ANQGSEA. The CDR3 runs to 13 residues. The CDR3 here is CSVLTGDGHEQYF. CDR3 bases: TGCAGCGTTCTTACAGGGGATGGCCACGAGCAGTACTTC.

V gene TRBV6-2 or TRBV6-3 combines with J gene TRBJ2-2, with D maybe TRBD1 (6 bases). The CDR3 runs to 15 residues. Trimming took off 8 bases at V and 5 bases at J, with 18 bases between the two ends. Germline values: CDR1 MNHEY, CDR2 SVGEGT. The CDR3 region has the DNA TGTGCCAGCTCTCAGACCGGACAGCCAACCGGGGAGCTGTTTTTT. This codes for CASSQTGQPTGELFF.

The genes are TRBV9 and TRBJ2-6; the D gene could be TRBD1 or TRBD2 (8 bases each). V was trimmed by 2 bases and J by 4 bases, leaving 16 bases between them. CDR1 and CDR2 (germline): SGDLS, YYNGEE. The CDR3 consists of 17 residues. The CDR3 loop reads CASSVLSGTGGANVLTF. The CDR3 DNA follows: TGTGCCAGCAGCGTGCTTAGCGGGACAGGCGGGGCCAACGTCCTGACTTTC.

This clonotype appeared a few times. As DNA, the CDR3 is TGTGCCAGCAGCTTCGGGTGGTACTACGAGCAGTACTTC. Translated, it gives CASSFGWYYEQYF. The genes are TRBV7-2 and TRBJ2-7; unclear D gene. This CDR3 is built from 13 residues. CDR1 is SGHTA and CDR2 is FQGNSA in the germline V gene. Trimming took off 3 bases at V and 3 bases at J, with 9 bases between the two ends.

The DNA for the CDR3 is TGTGCCACCAGTGATCCGCCGGAGTACAATGAGCAGTTCTTC. This translates into CATSDPPEYNEQFF. The chain uses TRBV24-1 and TRBJ2-1; D is ambiguous. This CDR3 is 14 amino acids long. V lost 3 bases and J 4 bases, leaving 9 bases between the germline ends. From germline, CDR1 is KGHDR and CDR2 SFDVKD.

The J gene is TRBJ1-1, the V gene TRBV18; 7 bases agree with TRBD1. The V and J ends lost 4 bases and 4 bases, in that order; junction bases with no gene match: 3. The CDR3 loop spans 13 amino acids. The V gene's germline CDR1 is KGHSH and CDR2 LQKENI. In nucleotides, the CDR3 is TGTGCCAGCTCACAGGGGGCGCCCACTGAAGCTTTCTTT. Translated: CASSQGAPTEAFF.